Below are 21 T cell receptor beta chains sequenced from a single sample in a study of shared clonotypes between healthy human individuals. Libraries were prepared by immunoSEQ multiplex PCR; TCRdb keeps only in-frame clonotypes and omits some of them. In the table there are 2 million to 2.5 million clones, 90% to 96% of which are singletons. The specimen was naive CD4+ T cells sorted from blood. Subset noted: CD45RA+ positively selected. Every receptor here comes from a man in his late teens or twenties in good health.

The chain employs TRBV7-9 and TRBJ2-2, with 8 bases identical to TRBD1. In germline, CDR1 is SEHNR, CDR2 FQNEAQ (reference sequence). The V and J ends lost 5 bases and 8 bases, in that order; junction bases with no gene match: 13. This CDR3 is 16 amino acids long. The DNA for the CDR3 is TGTGCCAGCAGCCCACGGACAGGGAAGGACGGGGGGGAGCTGTTTTTT. Translation gives CASSPRTGKDGGELFF.

The rearrangement joins TRBV5-1 to TRBJ2-2, with 9 bases fitting TRBD2. Germline CDR1 SGHRS, CDR2 YFSETQ. V was pared by 1 base and J by 8 bases, with 3 bases of the junction left unmatched. The CDR3 runs to 14 residues. The CDR3 protein is CASSLLAGAGELFF. The CDR3 DNA reads as TGCGCCAGCAGCTTGTTAGCGGGAGCGGGGGAGCTGTTTTTT.

The chain carries TRBV10-3 and TRBJ1-2; D not resolved. Germline assignment: CDR1 ENHRY and CDR2 SYGVKD. V was pared by 6 bases and J by 8 bases, with 22 bases between. CDR3 size: 15 residues. The CDR3 DNA reads as TGTGCCATCAGAGACACCTTGGCCGGCGTTGAGGGCTACACCTTC. This gives the protein CAIRDTLAGVEGYTF.

V gene TRBV27 combines with J gene TRBJ2-2; D is ambiguous. Trimming cost V 7 bases and J 0 bases, with 9 bases left between them. The CDR3 is 14 residues long. CDR1 is MNHEY, CDR2 SMNVEV, per germline (reference sequence). The CDR3 protein is CASMGWANTGELFF. The CDR3 nucleotides read TGTGCCAGCATGGGGTGGGCGAACACCGGGGAGCTGTTTTTT.

The chain couples TRBV5-4 to TRBJ1-4, with unresolved D. With 3 bases removed from V and 1 base from J, the gap between germline ends came to 7 bases. Germline V CDR1 and CDR2: SGHNT, YYREEE (reference sequence). This CDR3 comprises 14 residues. The CDR3 protein is CASSSAGTNEKLFF. The CDR3 DNA reads as TGTGCCAGCAGCTCAGCGGGAACTAATGAAAAACTGTTTTTT.

This clone occurred once. In DNA form, the CDR3 reads TGTGCCAGCAGTTACTCGTGGGATGGAGGAAACACCATATATTTT. Encoded protein: CASSYSWDGGNTIYF. V is TRBV6-5 and J is TRBJ1-3; no definite D call. The CDR3 totals 15 residues. The germline V and J ends were trimmed by 0 bases and 4 bases, with 10 bases remaining between them. The germline V gene has CDR1 MNHEY and CDR2 SVGAGI.

For the CDR3, the DNA is TGTGCCAGCTCACCACAGCAGATGAACACTGAAGCTTTCTTT. Its translation is CASSPQQMNTEAFF. The V call is TRBV18, the J call TRBJ1-1; D is unclear. V lost 1 base, J lost 0 bases, and 6 bases lay in between. The CDR3 spans 14 residues. Per the germline V gene, CDR1 is KGHSH and CDR2 is LQKENI.

The chain recombines TRBV28 with TRBJ2-7; D tentatively reads TRBD1 or TRBD2 (5 bases each). The CDR3 covers 14 residues. Trimming pared 5 bases from V and 2 bases from J, leaving 13 bases between. Germline CDR1 MDHEN, CDR2 SYDVKM. This CDR3 reads CASSRDAATYEQYF. In DNA, the CDR3 is TGTGCCAGCAGTAGGGACGCTGCCACCTACGAGCAGTACTTC.

Comment on this clone: Other DNA sequences in this sample translate to the same CDR3. The chain joins TRBV2 to TRBJ2-5; D gene unclear. Germline CDR1 reads SNHLY; CDR2 reads FYNNEI. The V gene lost 3 bases and the J gene lost 5 bases, with 7 bases spanning the gap. The CDR3 runs to 12 residues. As DNA, the CDR3 is TGTGCCAGCAGTGAGGGTGGGGAGACCCAGTACTTC. Amino acids: CASSEGGETQYF.

In its sample, this clone was seen once. Other DNA sequences within the sample encode an identical CDR3. This chain links TRBV7-3 with TRBJ2-3; D might be TRBD1 (5 bases). The CDR3 runs to 15 residues. In germline, CDR1 is SGHTA, CDR2 FQGTGA. The V and J ends lost 1 base and 0 bases respectively, with 8 bases between them. The CDR3 region is CASSLRGDSTDTQYF. Here the CDR3 DNA reads TGTGCCAGCAGCTTAAGGGGCGACAGCACAGATACGCAGTATTTT.

About this clone itself: Other DNA sequences of this sample code for an identical CDR3. This chain uses TRBV5-1 with TRBJ2-3; 9 nucleotides line up with TRBD2. CDR1 is SGHRS, CDR2 YFSETQ, per germline. Trimming took 4 bases from V and 1 from J; bases not matched to a gene: 7. The CDR3 is made up of 16 amino acids. The CDR3 here is CASSLLAGAGTDTQYF. CDR3 bases: TGCGCCAGCAGCCTATTAGCGGGGGCCGGCACAGATACGCAGTATTTT.

The V gene is TRBV6-1, the J gene TRBJ1-5; D unresolved. The CDR3 is 16 residues long. Germline values: CDR1 MNHNS, CDR2 SASEGT. V was clipped by 1 base and J by 0 bases, with 10 bases between them. Written as DNA, the CDR3 is TGTGCCAGCAGTGAAGAATGGAGAGTTAGCAATCAGCCCCAGCATTTT. Amino acid sequence: CASSEEWRVSNQPQHF.

CDR3 in amino acids: CASSEVGGSTDTQYF. CDR3 sequence (DNA): TGTGCCAGCAGTGAGGTCGGCGGAAGCACAGATACGCAGTATTTT. The rearrangement links TRBV2 to TRBJ2-3; D is ambiguous. V was shortened by 3 bases and J by 0 bases, with 10 bases between the two germline ends. This CDR3 has 15 amino acids. Germline CDR1 is SNHLY and CDR2 is FYNNEI.

A note on this clone: The same CDR3 also results from other DNA sequences found in this sample. The V call is TRBV6-5, the J call TRBJ1-1; D is uncertain. Trimming cost V 6 bases and J 0 bases, with 11 bases left between them. The germline V gene encodes CDR1 MNHEY and CDR2 SVGAGI. The CDR3 totals 14 residues. The CDR3 here is CASSRGRMNTEAFF. The CDR3 region has the DNA TGTGCCAGCAGCCGCGGACGGATGAACACTGAAGCTTTCTTT.

In this sample, this clone turned up a few times. This same CDR3 is encoded by further DNA sequences in the sample. J is TRBJ1-2 and V is TRBV2; D ambiguous. V was pared by 4 bases and J by 0 bases, with 0 bases between. This CDR3 has 11 amino acids. Looked up from germline, CDR1 is SNHLY and CDR2 is FYNNEI. CDR3 nucleotide sequence: TGTGCCAGCAGTGCTAACTATGGCTACACCTTC. It specifies CASSANYGYTF. The complete variable domain, with remaining parts taken from reference TRBV2 and TRBJ1-2, reads EPEVTQTPSHQVTQMGQEVILRCVPISNHLYFYWYRQILGQKVEFLVSFYNNEISEKSEIFDDQFSVERPDGSNFTLKIRSTKLEDSAMYFCASSANYGYTFGSGTRLTVV.

About this clone: In the same sample, other DNA sequences code for this CDR3. The chain employs TRBV6-6 and TRBJ1-5; 7 bases map to TRBD1. Germline CDR1 and CDR2: MNHNY and SVGAGI (reference sequence). There are 15 residues in the CDR3. Unmatched junction bases numbered 9, after V lost 6 bases and J lost 4 bases. The CDR3 bases are TGTGCCAGCAGCCTACGACAGGGCGGAAATCAGCCCCAGCATTTT. The encoded protein is CASSLRQGGNQPQHF.

The chain joins TRBV6-6 to TRBJ2-7; TRBD1 agrees at 9 bases. The CDR3 is 14 amino acids. V lost 6 bases to trimming and J lost 2 bases; unmatched junction nucleotides: 5. Germline CDR1 and CDR2: MNHNY and SVGAGI (reference sequence). The CDR3 nucleotides are TGTGCCAGCAGCCCAAGACAGGGGGCCTACGAGCAGTACTTC. Encoded protein: CASSPRQGAYEQYF.

CDR3 DNA sequence: TGTGCCACCAGCAGCCCGGGGACGATAGCCAAAAACATTCAGTACTTC. Protein sequence: CATSSPGTIAKNIQYF. The rearrangement uses TRBV15 and TRBJ2-4; D could derive from TRBD1 or TRBD2 (5 bases each). V was shortened by 3 bases and J by 0 bases, with 12 bases between the two germline ends. CDR1 and CDR2 from the germline V gene are LNHNV and YYDKDF (reference sequence). This CDR3 has 16 residues.

The genes are TRBV6-5 and TRBJ2-7; D perhaps matches TRBD2 (6 bases). With 2 bases removed from V and 6 bases from J, the gap between germline ends came to 11 bases. Germline V gene sequence: CDR1 MNHEY, CDR2 SVGAGI. CDR3 length equals 13 residues. CDR3: CASSYGIAAEQYF. CDR3 in DNA: TGTGCCAGCAGTTACGGAATAGCGGCCGAGCAGTACTTC.

The J gene is TRBJ2-2, the V gene TRBV11-2; D unclear. Per the germline V gene, CDR1 is SGHAT and CDR2 is FQNNGV. The CDR3 runs 13 residues. Trimming stripped 1 base from V and 7 bases from J, with 7 bases between. CDR3 in amino acids: CASSLGPIGELFF. CDR3 sequence (DNA): TGTGCCAGCAGCTTAGGGCCAATCGGGGAGCTGTTTTTT.

The chain has TRBV5-6 and TRBJ1-1; 9 bases match TRBD1. Germline CDR1 and CDR2: SGHDT and YYEEEE. The CDR3 loop spans 15 amino acids. After removal of 3 bases from V and 1 base from J, the junction contained 4 bases not matched to a gene. CDR3 sequence: CASSSLTGGNTEAFF. The CDR3 region has the DNA TGTGCCAGCAGCTCCTTGACAGGGGGGAACACTGAAGCTTTCTTT.